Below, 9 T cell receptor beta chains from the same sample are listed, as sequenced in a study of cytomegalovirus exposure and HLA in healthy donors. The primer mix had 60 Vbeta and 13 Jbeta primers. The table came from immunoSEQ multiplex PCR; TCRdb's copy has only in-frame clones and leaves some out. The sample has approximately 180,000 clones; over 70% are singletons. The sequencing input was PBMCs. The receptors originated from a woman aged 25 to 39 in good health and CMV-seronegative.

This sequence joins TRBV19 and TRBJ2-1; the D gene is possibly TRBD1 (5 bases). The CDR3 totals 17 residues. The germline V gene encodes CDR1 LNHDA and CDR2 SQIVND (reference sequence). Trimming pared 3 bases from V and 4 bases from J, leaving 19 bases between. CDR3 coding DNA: TGTGCCAGTAGTATTTGGGGCCCGCGGAGAACTTACAATGAGCAGTTCTTC. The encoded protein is CASSIWGPRRTYNEQFF.

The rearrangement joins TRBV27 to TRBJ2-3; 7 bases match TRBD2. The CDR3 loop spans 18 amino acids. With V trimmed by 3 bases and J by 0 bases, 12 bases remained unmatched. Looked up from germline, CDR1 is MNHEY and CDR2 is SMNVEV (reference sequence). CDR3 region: CASSFSPLAEFSTDTQYF. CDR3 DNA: TGTGCCAGCAGTTTCTCCCCCCTAGCGGAGTTTAGCACAGATACGCAGTATTTT.

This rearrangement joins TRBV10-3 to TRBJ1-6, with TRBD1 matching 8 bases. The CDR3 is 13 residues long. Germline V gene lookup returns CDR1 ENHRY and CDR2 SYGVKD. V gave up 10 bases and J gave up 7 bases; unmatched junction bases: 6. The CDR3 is CATQGAGNSPLHF. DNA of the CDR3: TGTGCCACCCAGGGGGCGGGGAATTCACCCCTCCACTTT.

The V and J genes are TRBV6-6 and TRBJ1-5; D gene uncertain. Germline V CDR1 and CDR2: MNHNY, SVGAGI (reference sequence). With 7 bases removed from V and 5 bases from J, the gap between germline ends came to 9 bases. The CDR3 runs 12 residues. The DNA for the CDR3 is TGTGCCAGCACGAACGGGGATCAGCCCCAGCATTTT. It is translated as CASTNGDQPQHF.

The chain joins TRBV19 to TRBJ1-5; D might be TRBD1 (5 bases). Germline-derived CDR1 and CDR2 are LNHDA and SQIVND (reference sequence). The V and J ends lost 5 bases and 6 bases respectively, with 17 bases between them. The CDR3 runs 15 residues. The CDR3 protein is CASSDSGLRSQPQHF. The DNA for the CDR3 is TGTGCCAGTAGTGATTCAGGGTTGAGGAGTCAGCCCCAGCATTTT.

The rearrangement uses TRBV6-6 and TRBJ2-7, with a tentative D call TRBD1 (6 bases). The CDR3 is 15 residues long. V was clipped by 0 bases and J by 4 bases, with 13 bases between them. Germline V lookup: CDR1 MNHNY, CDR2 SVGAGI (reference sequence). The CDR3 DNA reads TGTGCCAGCAGTTACTCGATGGGACAAGGTTACGAGCAGTACTTC. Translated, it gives CASSYSMGQGYEQYF.

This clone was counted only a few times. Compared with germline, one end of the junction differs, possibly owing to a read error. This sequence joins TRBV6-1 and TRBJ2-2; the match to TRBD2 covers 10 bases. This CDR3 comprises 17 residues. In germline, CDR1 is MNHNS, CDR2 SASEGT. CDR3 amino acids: CASSQAGGPGLTGELFF. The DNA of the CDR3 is TGTGCCAGCAGTCAAGCGGGAGGGCCTGGTTTAACCGGGGAGCTGTTTTTT.

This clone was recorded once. The CDR3 protein is CASSVGVSGGLSGANVLTF. CDR3 bases: TGTGCCAGCAGCGTAGGAGTGAGCGGGGGCCTCTCTGGGGCCAACGTCCTGACTTTC. The rearrangement links TRBV9 to TRBJ2-6, with 8 nucleotides matching TRBD2. V shed 0 bases, J shed 0 bases, and the junction held 8 bases outside the gene matches. Looked up from germline, CDR1 is SGDLS and CDR2 is YYNGEE. The CDR3 runs 19 residues.

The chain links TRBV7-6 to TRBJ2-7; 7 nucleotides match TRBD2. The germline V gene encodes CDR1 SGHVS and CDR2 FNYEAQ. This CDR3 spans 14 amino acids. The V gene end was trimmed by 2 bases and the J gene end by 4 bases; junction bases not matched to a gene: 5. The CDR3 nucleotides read TGTGCCAGCAGCTTATCTAGCGGAAGTTACGAGCAGTACTTC. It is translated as CASSLSSGSYEQYF.